Below, 15 T cell receptor beta chains from the same sample are listed, as sequenced in a study of cytomegalovirus exposure and HLA in healthy donors. It was with 60 Vbeta and 13 Jbeta primers that the PCR ran. Assay: immunoSEQ multiplex PCR; the TCRdb copy retains only in-frame clones and omits some. This table has over 110,000 clones, roughly 80% appearing once. The sample consisted of PBMCs. The receptors stem from a female donor in good health and CMV-seronegative.

V and J are TRBV12-5 and TRBJ2-3; D possibly corresponds to TRBD2 (5 bases). V dropped 3 bases and J dropped 1 base, with 11 bases sitting between them. Looked up from germline, CDR1 is LGHNT and CDR2 is FRNRAP. The CDR3 has 15 amino acids. In DNA, the CDR3 is TGTGCTAGTGGTTTTCCAGCGGAAGGCACAGATACGCAGTATTTT. It translates to CASGFPAEGTDTQYF.

CDR3 nucleotides: TGTGCCAGCAGCGTAGGGGCCAGGGAAGATTACGAGCAGTACTTC. Translating it yields CASSVGAREDYEQYF. The J gene is TRBJ2-7, the V gene TRBV9; perhaps TRBD1 as D (5 bases). This CDR3 has 15 amino acids. In germline, CDR1 is SGDLS, CDR2 YYNGEE. Trimming cost V 0 bases and J 4 bases, with 14 bases left between them.

This chain uses TRBV12-5 with TRBJ1-2, with a tentative D call TRBD1 (6 bases). This CDR3 is built from 17 residues. The germline V and J ends were trimmed by 1 base and 3 bases, with 18 bases remaining between them. Germline CDR1 is LGHNT and CDR2 is FRNRAP. CDR3 sequence reads: CASGLESGNRAHYGYTF. The CDR3 DNA follows: TGTGCTAGTGGTTTGGAATCGGGAAACAGGGCGCACTATGGCTACACCTTC.

The chain carries TRBV7-2 and TRBJ2-7; TRBD2 agrees at 8 bases. Per the germline V gene, CDR1 is SGHTA and CDR2 is FQGNSA. CDR3 length: 13 amino acids. Unmatched junction bases numbered 5, after V lost 4 bases and J lost 6 bases. CDR3 nucleotides: TGTGCCAGCAGCTGGAGCGGGAGAGGCGAGCAGTACTTC. It is translated as CASSWSGRGEQYF.

The rearrangement uses TRBV5-1 and TRBJ2-7; a weak D match, TRBD2 (5 bases). CDR1 SGHRS and CDR2 YFSETQ come from the germline V gene. The CDR3 consists of 16 residues. With 0 bases removed from V and 4 bases from J, the gap between germline ends came to 17 bases. CDR3 amino acids: CASSLGTGIKFYEQYF. CDR3 DNA: TGCGCCAGCAGCTTGGGGACCGGGATAAAGTTTTACGAGCAGTACTTC. Full variable domain (outside the CDR3, taken from reference TRBV5-1 and TRBJ2-7): KAGVTQTPRYLIKTRGQQVTLSCSPISGHRSVSWYQQTPGQGLQFLFEYFSETQRNKGNFPGRFSGRQFSNSRSEMNVSTLELGDSALYLCASSLGTGIKFYEQYFGPGTRLTVT.

The chain links TRBV7-9 to TRBJ1-5; no clear D gene. The CDR3 runs 14 residues. Germline V CDR1 and CDR2: SEHNR, FQNEAQ (reference sequence). The V and J ends lost 1 base and 4 bases respectively, with 8 bases between them. The CDR3 DNA reads TGTGCCAGCAGCTTAGACGGGGTTAATCAGCCCCAGCATTTT. This gives the protein CASSLDGVNQPQHF.

The CDR3 DNA reads as TGTGCCAGCAGCTTAGATGCCATAGATTACTATGGCTACACCTTC. Translating gives CASSLDAIDYYGYTF. The V and J genes are TRBV7-9 and TRBJ1-2, with unresolved D. This CDR3 is built from 15 residues. Germline loops: CDR1 SEHNR, CDR2 FQNEAQ (reference sequence). The V end was cut by 1 base, the J end by 3 bases, with 12 bases between.

This clone was seen only a few times. The chain recombines TRBV6-1 with TRBJ2-3, with 8 nucleotides matching TRBD1. CDR1 MNHNS and CDR2 SASEGT come from the germline V gene. This CDR3 region has 16 residues. Trimming at V came to 5 bases and at J to 4 bases, leaving 11 bases not matched to a gene. The CDR3 reads CASSQGTGRFADTQYF. The CDR3 DNA reads as TGTGCCAGCAGTCAAGGGACAGGTCGTTTCGCAGATACGCAGTATTTT.

The rearrangement links TRBV11-2 to TRBJ1-6, with TRBD1 matching over 9 bases. The CDR3 runs 16 residues. V shed 4 bases, J shed 5 bases, and the junction held 6 bases outside the gene matches. The germline CDR1 and CDR2 sequences are SGHAT and FQNNGV. This CDR3 is CASSSAWDRDNSPLHF. CDR3 nucleotide sequence: TGTGCCAGCAGCTCCGCGTGGGACAGGGATAATTCACCCCTCCACTTT.

V usage is TRBV27 and J usage is TRBJ2-3; 12 nucleotides line up with TRBD2. The CDR3 consists of 15 residues. The germline CDR1 and CDR2 sequences are MNHEY and SMNVEV (reference sequence). Trimming cost V 5 bases and J 8 bases; bases outside gene matches: 8. CDR3 loop: CASSGGASGGGTQYF. The CDR3 nucleotides read TGTGCCAGCAGTGGCGGCGCTAGCGGGGGGGGTACGCAGTATTTT.

CDR3 nucleotide sequence: TGCGCCAGCAGCTTGGAGGGGCGGGGGGCCTACGAGCAGTACTTC. Amino acids: CASSLEGRGAYEQYF. This chain links TRBV5-1 with TRBJ2-7, with 8 positions matching TRBD2. Germline CDR1 reads SGHRS; CDR2 reads YFSETQ. The CDR3 extends over 15 amino acids. V dropped 0 bases and J dropped 2; count of bases not matched to a gene: 4.

The rearrangement uses TRBV9 and TRBJ2-7; D possibly corresponds to TRBD2 (5 bases). Germline V lookup: CDR1 SGDLS, CDR2 YYNGEE. This CDR3 has 14 amino acids. V was shortened by 0 bases and J by 6 bases, with 13 bases between the two germline ends. CDR3 nucleotides: TGTGCCAGCAGCGTAGGCGGGTTGGGATCCGAGCAGTACTTC. As protein: CASSVGGLGSEQYF.

The rearrangement links TRBV7-9 to TRBJ2-7; 8 bases align to TRBD1. The CDR3 sequence is 15 residues long. The V gene end was trimmed by 5 bases and the J gene end by 2 bases; junction bases not matched to a gene: 8. Germline lookup yields CDR1 SEHNR and CDR2 FQNEAQ (reference sequence). The DNA for the CDR3 is TGTGCCAGCAGCCGAGGGACAGGAATAACCTACGAGCAGTACTTC. This translates into CASSRGTGITYEQYF.

The chain is built from TRBV7-2 and TRBJ2-3; TRBD1 might be the D (5 bases). V shed 5 bases and J shed 0 bases, with 12 bases lying between them. Germline-derived CDR1 and CDR2 are SGHTA and FQGNSA. The CDR3 is 15 amino acids. Here the CDR3 reads CASSRDSSSTDTQYF. CDR3 nucleotide sequence: TGTGCCAGCAGCCGAGACAGCTCTAGCACAGATACGCAGTATTTT.

This rearrangement joins TRBV28 to TRBJ2-3; maybe TRBD2 (6 bases). Germline V gene lookup returns CDR1 MDHEN and CDR2 SYDVKM. CDR3 length: 15 residues. The V gene lost 5 bases and the J gene lost 4 bases, with 16 bases spanning the gap. Written as DNA, the CDR3 is TGTGCCAGCAGTCGCCTTGGCGGGAAAGCAGATACGCAGTATTTT. Encoded protein: CASSRLGGKADTQYF. The full variable domain, with the rest looked up from reference TRBV28 and TRBJ2-3, is DVKVTQSSRYLVKRTGEKVFLECVQDMDHENMFWYRQDPGLGLRLIYFSYDVKMKEKGDIPEGYSVSREKKERFSLILESASTNQTSMYLCASSRLGGKADTQYFGPGTRLTVL.